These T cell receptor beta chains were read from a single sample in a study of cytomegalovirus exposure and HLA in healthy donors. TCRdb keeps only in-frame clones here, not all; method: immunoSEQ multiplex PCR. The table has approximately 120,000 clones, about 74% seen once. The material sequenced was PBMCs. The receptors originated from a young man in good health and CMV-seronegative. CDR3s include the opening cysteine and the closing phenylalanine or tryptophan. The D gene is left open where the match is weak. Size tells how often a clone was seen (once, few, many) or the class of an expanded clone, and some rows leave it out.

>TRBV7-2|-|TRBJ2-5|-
TGTGCCAGCAGTTCTAACGGGGGGCCGGGAGAGACCCAGTACTTC
CASSSNGGPGETQYF
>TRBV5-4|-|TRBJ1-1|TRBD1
TGTGCCAGCAGCTTACGAGGGGGCGGCACTGAAGCTTTCTTT
CASSLRGGGTEAFF
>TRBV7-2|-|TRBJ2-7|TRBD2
TGTGCCAGCAGCTTTGCGGGAGGCGCCTACGAGCAGTACTTC
CASSFAGGAYEQYF
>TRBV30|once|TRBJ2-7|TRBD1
TGTGCCTGGTGCCGGGACAGGGTCTACGAGCAGTACTTC
CAWCRDRVYEQYF
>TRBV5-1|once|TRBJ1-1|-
TGCGCCAGCACGGGGGGATCGTCGAACACTGAAGCTTTCTTT
CASTGGSSNTEAFF
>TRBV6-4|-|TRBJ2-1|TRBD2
TGTGCCAGCAGCAGGACTAGCCAGGCTGAGCAGTTCTTC
CASSRTSQAEQFF
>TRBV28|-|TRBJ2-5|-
TGTGCCAGCAGTGCGGAGTACGTCGAGACCCAGTACTTC
CASSAEYVETQYF
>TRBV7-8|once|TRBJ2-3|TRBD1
TGTGCCAGCAGCACCGTCGGGACAGCCGCAGATACGCAGTATTTT
CASSTVGTAADTQYF
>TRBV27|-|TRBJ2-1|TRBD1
TGTGCCAGCAGTTTAGCACAGGGGCCCTACAATGAGCAGTTCTTC
CASSLAQGPYNEQFF
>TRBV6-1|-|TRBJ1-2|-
TGTGCCATTCTAAAGGGAGTACAGGGCTACACCTTC
CAILKGVQGYTF
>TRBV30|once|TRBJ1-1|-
TGTGCCTGGAGTGTGAGCAACACTGAAGCTTTCTTT
CAWSVSNTEAFF
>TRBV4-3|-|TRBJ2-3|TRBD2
TGCGCCAGCAGCCAAGATCTCCCGACTAGCGGGGGGCAGTATTTT
CASSQDLPTSGGQYF
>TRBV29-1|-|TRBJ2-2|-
TGCAGCGTAATCATGGGACAAACTTCGCCGATAACCGGGGAGCTGTTTTTT
CSVIMGQTSPITGELFF
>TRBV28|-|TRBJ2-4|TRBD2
TGTGCCAGCAGTCGATCTAGCGGACAAAACATTCAGTACTTC
CASSRSSGQNIQYF
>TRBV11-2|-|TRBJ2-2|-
TGTGCCAGCAGCCAGACCGCGGCCGGGAACACCGGGGAGCTGTTTTTT
CASSQTAAGNTGELFF
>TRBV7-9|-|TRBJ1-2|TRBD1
TGTGCCAGCAGCTTCTCCAGGACAGGGAACTATGGCTACACCTTC
CASSFSRTGNYGYTF
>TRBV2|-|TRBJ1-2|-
TGTGCCAGCAACAGGGAGGGTGGCTACACCTTC
CASNREGGYTF
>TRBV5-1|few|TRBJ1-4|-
TGCGCCAGCAGCTTAAGTAGCAGGATGGGGCATGAAAAACTGTTTTTT
CASSLSSRMGHEKLFF
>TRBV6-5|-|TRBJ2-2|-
TGTGCCAGCAGCCTACGAGGTGCGGAGCTGTTTTTT
CASSLRGAELFF
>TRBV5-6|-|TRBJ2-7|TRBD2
TGTGCCAGCAGCCTCCGGACTAGCGGCTTCTCCCAGTACTTC
CASSLRTSGFSQYF
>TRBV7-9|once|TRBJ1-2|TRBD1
TGTGCCAGCAGCGGACAGGCTCACTATGGCTACACCTTC
CASSGQAHYGYTF
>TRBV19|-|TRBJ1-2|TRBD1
TGTGCCAGTAGTGAACAGGGGGCGGGCTATGGCTACACCTTC
CASSEQGAGYGYTF
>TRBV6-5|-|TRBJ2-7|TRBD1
TGTGCCAGCTCCCGGACAGGACGCTACGAGCAGTACTTC
CASSRTGRYEQYF
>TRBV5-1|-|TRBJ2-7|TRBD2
TGCGCCAGCAGCTTGTCCTCGGGGGGGAGCTACGAGCAGTACTTC
CASSLSSGGSYEQYF
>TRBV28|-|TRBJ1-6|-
TGTGCCAGCAGTCTGACTGGTTCACCCCTCCACTTT
CASSLTGSPLHF
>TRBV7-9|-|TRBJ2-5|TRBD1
TGTGCCAGCAGCCCCATACCAGGGGGAGAGACCCAGTACTTC
CASSPIPGGETQYF
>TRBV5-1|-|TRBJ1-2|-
TGCGCCAGCAGCTCCCCCAGGGCTAACTATGGCTACACCTTC
CASSSPRANYGYTF
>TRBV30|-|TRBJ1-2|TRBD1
TGTGCCGGAAAGACAGGGTCTGGCTACACCTTC
CAGKTGSGYTF
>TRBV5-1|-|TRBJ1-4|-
TGCGCCAGCAGCTTGGGAGGGAGTGAAAAACTGTTTTTT
CASSLGGSEKLFF
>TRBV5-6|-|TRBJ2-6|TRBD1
TGTGCCAGCAGCTACAGGGGCGGAGGGGCCAACGTCCTGACTTTC
CASSYRGGGANVLTF
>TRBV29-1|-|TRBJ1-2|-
TGCAGCGTCCTCTCTCGGAACTATGGCTACACCTTC
CSVLSRNYGYTF
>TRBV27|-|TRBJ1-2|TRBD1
TGTGCCAGCAGCTCGGGACAGGGGAACTATGGCTACACCTTC
CASSSGQGNYGYTF
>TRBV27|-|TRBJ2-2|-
TGTGCCAGCAGTAGTGGGGCAGACACCGGGGAGCTGTTTTTT
CASSSGADTGELFF
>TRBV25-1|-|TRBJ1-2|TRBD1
TGTGCCAGCCTACAGGGGGACTATGGCTACACCTTC
CASLQGDYGYTF
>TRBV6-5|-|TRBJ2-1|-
TGTGCCAGCAGTTACGGGGGGGCGGGGGTGGTCAATGAGCAGTTCTTC
CASSYGGAGVVNEQFF
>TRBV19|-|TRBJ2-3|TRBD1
TGTGCCAGTAGGGGAACAGGGGGAGGCACAGATACGCAGTATTTT
CASRGTGGGTDTQYF
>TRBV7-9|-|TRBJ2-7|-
TGTGCCAGCAGCCAGGGCGGGGCGTCCTACGAGCAGTACTTC
CASSQGGASYEQYF
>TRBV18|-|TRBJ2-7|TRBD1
TGTGCCAGCTCATTCACAGGGGGCGTCAGCTCCTACGAGCAGTACTTC
CASSFTGGVSSYEQYF
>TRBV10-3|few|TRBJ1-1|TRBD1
TGTGCCATCACAGACAGGGAGACCACTGAAGCTTTCTTT
CAITDRETTEAFF
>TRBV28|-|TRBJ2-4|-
TGTGCCAGCATGCAAGGGGGGGACAAAAACATTCAGTACTTC
CASMQGGDKNIQYF
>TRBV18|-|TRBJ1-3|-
TGTGCCAGCTCACCCGACGGGTTGAGCTCTGGAAACACCATATATTTT
CASSPDGLSSGNTIYF
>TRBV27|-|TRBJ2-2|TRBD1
TGTGCCAGCAGTAATGGACAGGGCGGTATAGCCGGGGAGCTGTTTTTT
CASSNGQGGIAGELFF
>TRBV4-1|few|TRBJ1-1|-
TGCGCCAGCAGCCAAGATTATGGTTCGGGGTTGTACACTGAAGCTTTCTTT
CASSQDYGSGLYTEAFF
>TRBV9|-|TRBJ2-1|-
TGTGCCAGCAGCGTAGTTCCAGGCTCCTACAATGAGCAGTTCTTC
CASSVVPGSYNEQFF
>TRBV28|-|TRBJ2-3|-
TGTGCCAGCAGTCGGACAGCCGCCCCAGATACGCAGTATTTT
CASSRTAAPDTQYF
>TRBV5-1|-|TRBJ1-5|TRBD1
TGCGCCAGCAGCCTCACAGGGGCGCCCGGTCAGCCCCAGCATTTT
CASSLTGAPGQPQHF
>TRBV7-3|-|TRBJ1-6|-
TGTGCCAGCAGCTTAATGGCAAGCTCCTATAATTCACCCCTCCACTTT
CASSLMASSYNSPLHF
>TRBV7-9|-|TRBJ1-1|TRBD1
TGTGCCAGCAGCTTGTCAGGGGGGGCTTTCTTT
CASSLSGGAFF
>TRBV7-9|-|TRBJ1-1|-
TGTTCCAGCAGCTCGGAACAGGAGAAAGCTTTCTTT
CSSSSEQEKAFF